The 5 T cell receptor beta chains reported below all come from one sample, sequenced in a study of blood T cells in healthy people across ages. A second about 6 to 12 cycle PCR used barcoded and J-beta primers. TCRdb used MiXCR to reprocess the 5' RACE reads, holding one entry per CDR3 protein. Of roughly 1.5 million distinct CDR3 sequences listed, approximately 43% are singletons. The sample comprised blood. These receptors all stem from a woman between 18 and 30 years old in good health.

The chain employs TRBV3-1 and TRBJ2-4, with unresolved D. CDR3 length: 17 residues. From germline, CDR1 is LGHDT and CDR2 YNNKEL (reference sequence). Trimming cost V 4 bases and J 0 bases, with 16 bases left between them. The CDR3 here is CASSPPVDTLAKNIQYF. The CDR3 DNA reads TGTGCCAGCAGCCCCCCCGTTGATACTCTAGCCAAAAACATTCAGTACTTC.

This chain links TRBV7-2 with TRBJ2-3; 7 nucleotides agree with TRBD2. The junction had 15 bases not matched to a gene; V was cut back by 4 bases and J by 5 bases. The V gene's germline CDR1 is SGHTA and CDR2 FQGNSA. The CDR3 extends over 17 amino acids. CDR3 protein: CASSSAAGTWGGDTQYF. The CDR3 DNA follows: TGTGCCAGCAGCTCCGCCGCCGGGACTTGGGGGGGAGATACGCAGTATTTT.

As regards this clonotype: The junction departs from the called germline gene at one end, perhaps through a read error. The chain recombines TRBV7-2 with TRBJ2-2, with D perhaps given as TRBD1 or TRBD2 (5 bases each). Per germline, CDR1 SGHTA and CDR2 FQGNSA. The CDR3 consists of 16 residues. CDR3 sequence (DNA): TGTGTCAGCAGCTTAAGTGGGGACCCTTACACCGGGGAGCTGTTTTTT. Translation gives CVSSLSGDPYTGELFF.

The rearrangement links TRBV15 to TRBJ1-2; D unresolved. This CDR3 has 14 residues. Germline CDR1 reads LNHNV; CDR2 reads YYDKDF (reference sequence). V was trimmed by 0 bases and J by 1 base, leaving 6 bases between them. CDR3 amino acids: CATSRDRSNYGYTF. CDR3 nucleotides: TGTGCCACCAGCAGAGATCGGAGTAACTATGGCTACACCTTC.

The gene calls are TRBV25-1 and TRBJ2-2, with 7 bases lining up with TRBD1. The germline V gene encodes CDR1 MGHDK and CDR2 SYGVNS. With 11 bases clipped from V and 6 bases from J, the junction kept 12 bases outside the gene matches. This CDR3 has 14 residues. The CDR3 region is CASQGQYFSGELFF. CDR3 nucleotides: TGTGCCTCACAGGGACAGTATTTCTCCGGGGAGCTGTTTTTT. The full variable domain, with the rest looked up from reference TRBV25-1 and TRBJ2-2, is EADIYQTPRYLVIGTGKKITLECSQTMGHDKMYWYQQDPGMELHLIHYSYGVNSTEKGDLSSESTVSRIRTEHFPLTLESARPSHTSQYLCASQGQYFSGELFFGEGSRLTVL.